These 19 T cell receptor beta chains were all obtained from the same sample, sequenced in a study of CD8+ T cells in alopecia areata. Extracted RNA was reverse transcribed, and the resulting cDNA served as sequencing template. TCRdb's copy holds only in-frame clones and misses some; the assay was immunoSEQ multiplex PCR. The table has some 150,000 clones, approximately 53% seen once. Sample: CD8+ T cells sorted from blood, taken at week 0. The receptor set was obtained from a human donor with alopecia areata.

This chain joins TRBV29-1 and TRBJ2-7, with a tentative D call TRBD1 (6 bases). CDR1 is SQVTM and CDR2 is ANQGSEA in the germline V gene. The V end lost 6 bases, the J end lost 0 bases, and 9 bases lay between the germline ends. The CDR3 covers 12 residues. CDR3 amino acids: CSVGQSSYEQYF. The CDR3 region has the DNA TGCAGCGTCGGACAGAGCTCCTACGAGCAGTACTTC.

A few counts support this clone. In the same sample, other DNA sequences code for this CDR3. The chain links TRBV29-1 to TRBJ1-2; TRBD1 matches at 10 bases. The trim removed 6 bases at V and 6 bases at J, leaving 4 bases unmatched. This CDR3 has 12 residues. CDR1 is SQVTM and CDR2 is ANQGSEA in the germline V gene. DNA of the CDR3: TGCAGCGTCTCCGGGACAGGGGATGGCTACACCTTC. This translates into CSVSGTGDGYTF.

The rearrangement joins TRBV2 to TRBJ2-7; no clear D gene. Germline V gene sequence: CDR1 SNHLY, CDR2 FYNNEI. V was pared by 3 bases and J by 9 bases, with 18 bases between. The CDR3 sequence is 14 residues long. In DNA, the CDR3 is TGTGCCAGCAGTGATCCTCGGGCCGAACCCGGGCAGTACTTC. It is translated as CASSDPRAEPGQYF.

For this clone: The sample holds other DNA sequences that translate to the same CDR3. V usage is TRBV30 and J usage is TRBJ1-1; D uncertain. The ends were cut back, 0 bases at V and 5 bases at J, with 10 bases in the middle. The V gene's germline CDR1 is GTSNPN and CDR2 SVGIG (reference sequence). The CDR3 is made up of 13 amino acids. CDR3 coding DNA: TGTGCCTGGAGTGTAGGGTTAGGGACTGAAGCTTTCTTT. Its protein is CAWSVGLGTEAFF.

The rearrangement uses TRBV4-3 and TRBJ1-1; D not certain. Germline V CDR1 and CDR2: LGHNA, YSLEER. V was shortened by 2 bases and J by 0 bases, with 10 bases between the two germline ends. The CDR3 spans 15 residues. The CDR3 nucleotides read TGCGCCAGCAGCCAACCCGGGCCTTTGAACACTGAAGCTTTCTTT. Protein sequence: CASSQPGPLNTEAFF.

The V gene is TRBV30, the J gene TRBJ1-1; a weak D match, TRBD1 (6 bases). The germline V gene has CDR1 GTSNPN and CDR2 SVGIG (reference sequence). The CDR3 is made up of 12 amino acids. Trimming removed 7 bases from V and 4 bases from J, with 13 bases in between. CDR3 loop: CASNRVGTEAFF. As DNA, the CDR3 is TGTGCCTCGAACAGGGTCGGCACTGAAGCTTTCTTT. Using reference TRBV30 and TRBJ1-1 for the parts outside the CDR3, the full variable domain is SQTIHQWPATLVQPVGSPLSLECTVEGTSNPNLYWYRQAAGRGLQLLFYSVGIGQISSEVPQNLSASRPQDRQFILSSKKLLLSDSGFYLCASNRVGTEAFFGQGTRLTVV.

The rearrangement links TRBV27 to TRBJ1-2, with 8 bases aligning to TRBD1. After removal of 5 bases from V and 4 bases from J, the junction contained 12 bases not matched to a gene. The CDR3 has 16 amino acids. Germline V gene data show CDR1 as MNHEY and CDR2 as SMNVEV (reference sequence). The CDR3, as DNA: TGTGCCAGCAGTCAGGAGACAGGGGAAGACTTCTATGGCTACACCTTC. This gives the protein CASSQETGEDFYGYTF.

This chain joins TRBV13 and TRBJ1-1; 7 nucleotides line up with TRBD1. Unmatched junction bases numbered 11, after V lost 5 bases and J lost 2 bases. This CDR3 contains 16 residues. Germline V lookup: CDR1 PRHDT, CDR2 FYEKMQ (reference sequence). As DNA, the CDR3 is TGTGCCAGCAGCCCCGGGACAGTCGGGGGAAACACTGAAGCTTTCTTT. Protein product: CASSPGTVGGNTEAFF.

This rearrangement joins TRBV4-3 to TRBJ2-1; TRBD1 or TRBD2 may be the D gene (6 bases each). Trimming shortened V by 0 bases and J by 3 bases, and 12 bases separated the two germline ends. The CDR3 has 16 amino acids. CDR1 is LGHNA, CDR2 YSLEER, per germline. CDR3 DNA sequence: TGCGCCAGCAGCCAAGAGGTCGGGGGCGTCTACAATGAGCAGTTCTTC. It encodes CASSQEVGGVYNEQFF.

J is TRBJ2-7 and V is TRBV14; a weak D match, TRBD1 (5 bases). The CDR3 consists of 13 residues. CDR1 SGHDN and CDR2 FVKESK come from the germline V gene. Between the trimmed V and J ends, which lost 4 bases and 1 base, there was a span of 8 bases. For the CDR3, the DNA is TGTGCCAGCAGCCCCGGACATTCCTACGAGCAGTACTTC. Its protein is CASSPGHSYEQYF.

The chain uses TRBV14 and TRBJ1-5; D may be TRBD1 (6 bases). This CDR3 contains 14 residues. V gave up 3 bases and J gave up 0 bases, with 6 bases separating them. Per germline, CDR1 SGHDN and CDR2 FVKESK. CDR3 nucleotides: TGTGCCAGCAGCCACAGGGGTAGCAATCAGCCCCAGCATTTT. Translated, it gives CASSHRGSNQPQHF. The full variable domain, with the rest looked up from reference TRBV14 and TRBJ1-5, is EAGVTQFPSHSVIEKGQTVTLRCDPISGHDNLYWYRRVMGKEIKFLLHFVKESKQDESGMPNNRFLAERTGGTYSTLKVQPAELEDSGVYFCASSHRGSNQPQHFGDGTRLSIL.

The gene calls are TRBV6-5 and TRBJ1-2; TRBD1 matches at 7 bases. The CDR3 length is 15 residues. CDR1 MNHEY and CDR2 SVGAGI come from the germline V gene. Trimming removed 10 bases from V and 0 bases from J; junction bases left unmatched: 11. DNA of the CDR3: TGTGCCACCGCAAGCCGGGACAGCGCTAACTATGGCTACACCTTC. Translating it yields CATASRDSANYGYTF.

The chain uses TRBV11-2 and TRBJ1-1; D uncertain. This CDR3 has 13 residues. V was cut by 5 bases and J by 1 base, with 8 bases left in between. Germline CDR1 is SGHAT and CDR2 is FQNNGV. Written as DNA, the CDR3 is TGTGCCAGCAGCACTCGGGGGAACACTGAAGCTTTCTTT. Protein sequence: CASSTRGNTEAFF. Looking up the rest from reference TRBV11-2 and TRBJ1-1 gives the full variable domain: EAGVAQSPRYKIIEKRQSVAFWCNPISGHATLYWYQQILGQGPKLLIQFQNNGVVDDSQLPKDRFSAERLKGVDSTLKIQPAKLEDSAVYLCASSTRGNTEAFFGQGTRLTVV.

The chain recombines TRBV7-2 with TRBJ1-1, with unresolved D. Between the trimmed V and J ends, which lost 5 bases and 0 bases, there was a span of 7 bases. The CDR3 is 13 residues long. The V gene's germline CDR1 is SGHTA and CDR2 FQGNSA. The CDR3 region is CASSHVLNTEAFF. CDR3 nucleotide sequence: TGTGCCAGCAGCCACGTTTTGAACACTGAAGCTTTCTTT.

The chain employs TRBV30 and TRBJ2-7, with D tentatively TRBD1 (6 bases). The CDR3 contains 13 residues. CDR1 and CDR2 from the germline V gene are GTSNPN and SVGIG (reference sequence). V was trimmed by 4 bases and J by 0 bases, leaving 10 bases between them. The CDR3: CAWMGHPSYEQYF. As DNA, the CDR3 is TGTGCCTGGATGGGACACCCCTCCTACGAGCAGTACTTC. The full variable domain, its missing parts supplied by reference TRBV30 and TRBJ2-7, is SQTIHQWPATLVQPVGSPLSLECTVEGTSNPNLYWYRQAAGRGLQLLFYSVGIGQISSEVPQNLSASRPQDRQFILSSKKLLLSDSGFYLCAWMGHPSYEQYFGPGTRLTVT.

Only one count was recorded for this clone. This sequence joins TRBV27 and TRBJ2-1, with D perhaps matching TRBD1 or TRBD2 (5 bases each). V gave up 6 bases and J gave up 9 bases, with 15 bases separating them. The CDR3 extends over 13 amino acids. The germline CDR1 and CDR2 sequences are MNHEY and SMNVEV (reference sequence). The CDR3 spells CASSWDPISEQFF. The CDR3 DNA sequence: TGTGCCAGCAGCTGGGACCCCATCAGTGAGCAGTTCTTC.

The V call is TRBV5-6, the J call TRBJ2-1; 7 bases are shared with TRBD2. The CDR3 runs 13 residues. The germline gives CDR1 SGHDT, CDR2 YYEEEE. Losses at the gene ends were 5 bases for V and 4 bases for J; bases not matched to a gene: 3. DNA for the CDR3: TGTGCCAGCAGACCCGGGGGGTACAATGAGCAGTTCTTC. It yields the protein CASRPGGYNEQFF.

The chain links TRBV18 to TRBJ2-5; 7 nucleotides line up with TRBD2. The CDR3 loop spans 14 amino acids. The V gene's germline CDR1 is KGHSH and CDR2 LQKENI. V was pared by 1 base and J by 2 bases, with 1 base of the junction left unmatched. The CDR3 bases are TGTGCCAGCTCACCACAGGGAGGGCAAGAGACCCAGTACTTC. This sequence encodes CASSPQGGQETQYF. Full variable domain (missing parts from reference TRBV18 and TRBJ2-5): NAGVMQNPRHLVRRRGQEARLRCSPMKGHSHVYWYRQLPEEGLKFMVYLQKENIIDESGMPKERFSAEFPKEGPSILRIQQVVRGDSAAYFCASSPQGGQETQYFGPGTRLLVL.

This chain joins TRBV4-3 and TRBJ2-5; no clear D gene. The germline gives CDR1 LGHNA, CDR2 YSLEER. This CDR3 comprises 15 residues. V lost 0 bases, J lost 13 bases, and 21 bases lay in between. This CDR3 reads CASSQDAGLGAGAYF. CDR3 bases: TGCGCCAGCAGCCAAGATGCCGGGTTGGGCGCCGGTGCGTACTTC.